This T cell receptor beta chain was observed in a study of immune characteristics of hereditary and idiopathic chronic pancreatitis. Study observations and caveats: Chronic pancreatitis from alcohol use was left out of the study. Hereditary and idiopathic cases differed in TRBV10, TRBV19, TRBV23 and TRBV5 usage. Both chronic pancreatitis groups had higher TCRbeta diversity and lower clonality than controls.

A note on this clone: As yet, its antigen is unknown.

Patients having total pancreatectomy with islet autotransplantation provided the chronic pancreatitis pancreas tissue. The CDR3 is 14 amino acids. Deletions cut 1 base from V and 5 bases from J, with 10 bases between. The germline gives CDR1 SGHKS, CDR2 YYEKEE (reference sequence). The repertoire was sequenced with immunoSEQ multiplex PCR; TCRdb's copy has only in-frame clones and lacks some. This sample yields under 2,500 clones, of which over 70% are seen a single time; approximately 16% belongs to the top ten. This chain joins TRBV5-5 and TRBJ2-4; the D gene is possibly TRBD1 (5 bases). The sample was pancreas tissue with idiopathic chronic pancreatitis. The TCR was taken from a human donor with chronic pancreatitis. DNA of the CDR3: TGTGCCAGCAGCTTGCAAGGGGTTCAAAACATTCAGTACTTC. This encodes CASSLQGVQNIQYF.